These 7 T cell receptor beta chains came from one sample sequenced in a study of CD8+CD57+ T cells in acquired aplastic anemia. Selection for sequencing was limited to patients who had shown CD8+CD57+ cell expansion by flow cytometry. Genomic DNA served as template for TCR beta VDJ and CDR3 profiling. Using its own MiXCR run on the reads, TCRdb lists one record per CDR3 protein. Of 450,000 to 550,000 distinct CDR3 sequences in the sample, more than 25% are singletons; the top ten hold less than 1%. Material: sorted CD4+, CD8+, or CD8+CD57+ T cells (not recorded which) from PBMCs. The source is a human donor with aplastic anemia.

The V and J genes are TRBV20-1 and TRBJ2-5, with a weak D call TRBD2 (6 bases). Trimming shortened V by 3 bases and J by 2 bases, and 22 bases separated the two germline ends. The CDR3 extends over 17 amino acids. Per germline, CDR1 DFQATT and CDR2 SNEGSKA (reference sequence). In nucleotides, the CDR3 is TGCAGTGCTAGTAAGCGTGGGGCGGGATTAAGGCAAGAGACCCAGTACTTC. It codes for CSASKRGAGLRQETQYF.

At least ten counts were recorded for this clonotype. The chain recombines TRBV7-6 with TRBJ1-5; no firm D call. V was cut by 5 bases and J by 5 bases, with 16 bases left in between. This CDR3 region has 15 residues. Germline assignment: CDR1 SGHVS and CDR2 FNYEAQ. The CDR3 nucleotides are TGTGCCAGCAGCCTCTCCGCAGTGGGTGATCAGCCCCAGCATTTT. Translating gives CASSLSAVGDQPQHF.

This clonotype was recorded once. This chain links TRBV5-1 with TRBJ2-4, with D perhaps TRBD1 (6 bases). V gave up 4 bases and J gave up 9 bases, with 20 bases separating them. CDR1 SGHRS and CDR2 YFSETQ come from the germline V gene. This CDR3 contains 15 residues. CDR3 coding DNA: TGCGCCAGCAGCCTAGTCGGGCAGGGGATAGGCATTCAGTACTTC. Encoded protein: CASSLVGQGIGIQYF. The whole variable domain, filled in from reference TRBV5-1 and TRBJ2-4, reads KAGVTQTPRYLIKTRGQQVTLSCSPISGHRSVSWYQQTPGQGLQFLFEYFSETQRNKGNFPGRFSGRQFSNSRSEMNVSTLELGDSALYLCASSLVGQGIGIQYFGAGTRLSVL.

This clonotype showed up many times. The CDR3 is CSVDGQGETEAFF. The CDR3, as DNA: TGCAGCGTTGACGGCCAGGGAGAAACTGAAGCTTTCTTT. The chain carries TRBV29-1 and TRBJ1-1; maybe TRBD1 (5 bases). Germline loops: CDR1 SQVTM, CDR2 ANQGSEA. The CDR3 consists of 13 residues. Trimming removed 3 bases from V and 5 bases from J, with 13 bases in between.

The rearrangement links TRBV6-1 to TRBJ2-1; no firm D call. CDR1 MNHNS and CDR2 SASEGT come from the germline V gene. V was shortened by 7 bases and J by 4 bases, with 5 bases between the two germline ends. This CDR3 region has 11 residues. Written as DNA, the CDR3 is TGTGCCAGCACCGGATACAATGAGCAGTTCTTC. Its protein is CASTGYNEQFF.

This clonotype has more than one count but fewer than ten. The chain employs TRBV20-1 and TRBJ2-5; TRBD2 is a possible D gene (5 bases). V was clipped by 4 bases and J by 0 bases, with 15 bases between them. Germline CDR1 DFQATT, CDR2 SNEGSKA (reference sequence). The CDR3 has 15 residues. The CDR3: CSAIPSWGDQETQYF. Written as DNA, the CDR3 is TGCAGTGCTATCCCCTCGTGGGGAGACCAAGAGACCCAGTACTTC.

This clonotype occurred a few times. J is TRBJ2-3 and V is TRBV24-1; 8 bases are a match to TRBD1. Germline V gene lookup returns CDR1 KGHDR and CDR2 SFDVKD. The J segment lost 3 bases and the V segment lost 3 bases, leaving 4 bases of the junction unmatched. The CDR3 totals 15 residues. CDR3 sequence: CATSDRGQGTDTQYF. The CDR3 nucleotides are TGTGCCACCAGTGATCGCGGACAGGGAACAGATACGCAGTATTTT.